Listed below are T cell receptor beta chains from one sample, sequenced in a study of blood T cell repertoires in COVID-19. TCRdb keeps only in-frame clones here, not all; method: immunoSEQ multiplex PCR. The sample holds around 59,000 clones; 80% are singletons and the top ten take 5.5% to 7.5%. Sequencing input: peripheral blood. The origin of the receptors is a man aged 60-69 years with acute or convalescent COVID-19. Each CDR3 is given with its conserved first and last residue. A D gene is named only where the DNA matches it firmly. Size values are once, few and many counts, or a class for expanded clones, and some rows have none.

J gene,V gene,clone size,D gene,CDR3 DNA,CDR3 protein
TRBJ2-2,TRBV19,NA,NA,TGTGCCAGTAAACTCACAGCGGACACCGGGGAGCTGTTTTTT,CASKLTADTGELFF
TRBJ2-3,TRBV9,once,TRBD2,TGTGCCAGCAGCGTAGCTCGGGGGGTGGGCACAGATACGCAGTATTTT,CASSVARGVGTDTQYF
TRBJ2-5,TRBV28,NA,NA,TGTGCCAGCAACTCAGGGTGGGAGACCCAGTACTTC,CASNSGWETQYF
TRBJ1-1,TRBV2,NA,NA,TGTGCCACCCACGGGGGGTCGAACACTGAAGCTTTCTTT,CATHGGSNTEAFF
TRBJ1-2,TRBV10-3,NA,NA,TGTGCCATCAGTGCTCCAGAAAGGGGTGCCTTCTATAACTATGGCTACACCTTC,CAISAPERGAFYNYGYTF
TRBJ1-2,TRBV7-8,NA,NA,TGTGCCAGCAGTGGACAATTACGCTATGGCTACACCTTC,CASSGQLRYGYTF
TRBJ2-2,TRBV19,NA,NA,TGTGCCAGTAGTACGCTCAGCGGTGACACCGGGGAGCTGTTTTTT,CASSTLSGDTGELFF
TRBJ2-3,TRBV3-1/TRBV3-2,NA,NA,TGTGCCAGCAGCACCTCGGGGGATACGCAGTATTTT,CASSTSGDTQYF
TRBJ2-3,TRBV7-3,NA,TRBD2,TGTGCCAGCAGCTTAGATTCTAGCGGGGGGGCAAATACGCAGTATTTT,CASSLDSSGGANTQYF
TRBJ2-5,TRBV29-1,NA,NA,TGCAGCGTTGAAGAGGCAGGGAAAAAAGAGACCCAGTACTTC,CSVEEAGKKETQYF
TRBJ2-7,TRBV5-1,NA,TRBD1,TGCGCCAGCAGCTCGACAGGGAACGTCGCCTACGAGCAGTACTTC,CASSSTGNVAYEQYF
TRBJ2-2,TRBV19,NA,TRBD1,TGTGCCAGTAGACAGGGGCTCGGGGAGCTGTTTTTT,CASRQGLGELFF
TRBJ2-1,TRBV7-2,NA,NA,TGTGCCAGCAGCTCGCGGGGGCAGTCCTACAATGAGCAGTTCTTC,CASSSRGQSYNEQFF
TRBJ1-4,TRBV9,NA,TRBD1,TGTGCCAGCAGCGTGGGCAGGGGGTGGGAAAAACTGTTTTTT,CASSVGRGWEKLFF
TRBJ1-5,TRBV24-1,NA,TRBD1,TGTGCCACCAGTCGGACAGGTTTACAGCCCCAGCATTTT,CATSRTGLQPQHF
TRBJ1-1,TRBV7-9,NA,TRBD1,TGTGCCAGCAGCTCGGCGACAGGGTTGAACACTGAAGCTTTCTTT,CASSSATGLNTEAFF
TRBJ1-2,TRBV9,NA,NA,TGTGCCAGCAGCGTAGATCAGGGCTATGGCTACACCTTC,CASSVDQGYGYTF
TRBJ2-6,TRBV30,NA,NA,TGTGCCTGGAGTGTCAGGGGAGCCGGCGGGGCCAACGTCCTGACTTTC,CAWSVRGAGGANVLTF